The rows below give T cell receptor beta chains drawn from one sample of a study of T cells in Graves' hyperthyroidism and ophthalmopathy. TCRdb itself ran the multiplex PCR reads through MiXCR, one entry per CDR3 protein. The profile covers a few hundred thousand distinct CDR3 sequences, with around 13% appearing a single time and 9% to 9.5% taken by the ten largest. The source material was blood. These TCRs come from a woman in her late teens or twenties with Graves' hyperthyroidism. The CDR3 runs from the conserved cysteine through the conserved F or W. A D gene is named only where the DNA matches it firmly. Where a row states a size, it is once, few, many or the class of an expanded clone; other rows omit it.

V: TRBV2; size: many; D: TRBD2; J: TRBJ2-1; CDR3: CASSSGGAGNEQFF; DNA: TGTGCCAGCAGTAGCGGGGGGGCAGGGAATGAGCAGTTCTTC
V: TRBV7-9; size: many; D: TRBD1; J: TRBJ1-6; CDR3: CASSLNWDSQPLHF; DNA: TGTGCCAGCAGCTTAAATTGGGACAGCCAACCCCTCCACTTT
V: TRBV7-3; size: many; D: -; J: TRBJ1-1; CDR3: CASSSGQNTEAFF; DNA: TGTGCCAGCTCATCGGGACAGAACACTGAAGCTTTCTTT
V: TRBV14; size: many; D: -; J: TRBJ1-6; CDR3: CASSHTQGSLHF; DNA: TGTGCCAGCAGCCATACGCAAGGGTCCCTCCACTTT
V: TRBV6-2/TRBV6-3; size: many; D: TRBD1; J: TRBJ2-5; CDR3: CASRIPPGQVISGEETQYF; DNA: TGTGCCAGCAGAATACCACCCGGACAGGTTATTAGTGGGGAAGAGACCCAGTACTTC
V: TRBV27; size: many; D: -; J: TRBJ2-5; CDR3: CASSPFPPGVGQETQYF; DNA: TGTGCCAGCAGTCCCTTCCCCCCGGGGGTCGGGCAAGAGACCCAGTACTTC
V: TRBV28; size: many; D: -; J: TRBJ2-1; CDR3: CASSLSESYNEQFF; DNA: TGTGCCAGCAGTTTAAGTGAGTCCTACAATGAGCAGTTCTTC
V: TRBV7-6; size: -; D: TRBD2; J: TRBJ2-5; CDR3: CASSLIAGDETQYF; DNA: TGTGCCAGCAGCTTGATAGCGGGAGACGAGACCCAGTACTTC
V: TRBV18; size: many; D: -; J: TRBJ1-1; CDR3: CASSPGRGKRDTEAFF; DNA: TGTGCCAGCTCACCAGGAAGGGGTAAGAGGGACACTGAAGCTTTCTTT
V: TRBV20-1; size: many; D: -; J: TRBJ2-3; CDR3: CSAPAGVSTDTQYF; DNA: TGCAGTGCTCCCGCCGGGGTTAGCACAGATACGCAGTATTTT
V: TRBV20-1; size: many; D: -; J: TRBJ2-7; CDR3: CSAGIVGAYEQYF; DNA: TGCAGTGCTGGGATTGTGGGGGCCTACGAGCAGTACTTC
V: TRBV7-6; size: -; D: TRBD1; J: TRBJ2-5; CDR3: CASSPVWGQPETQYF; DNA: TGTGCCAGCAGCCCCGTTTGGGGACAGCCAGAGACCCAGTACTTC
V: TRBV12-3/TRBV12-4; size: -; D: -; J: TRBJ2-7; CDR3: CASSLALGIPYDEQYF; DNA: TGTGCCAGCAGTTTAGCGCTCGGGATTCCCTACGACGAGCAGTACTTC
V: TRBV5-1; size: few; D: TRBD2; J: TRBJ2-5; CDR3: CASSFMMSTSGRAKEAQYF; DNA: TGCGCCAGCAGCTTTATGATGTCGACTAGCGGGAGGGCCAAGGAGGCCCAGTACTTC
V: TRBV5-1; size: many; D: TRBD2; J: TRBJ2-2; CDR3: CASSLALAGGLNTGELFF; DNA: TGCGCCAGCAGCTTGGCACTAGCGGGAGGCCTAAACACCGGGGAGCTGTTTTTT
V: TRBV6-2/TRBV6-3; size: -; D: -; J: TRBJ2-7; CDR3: CASGQSSEQYF; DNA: TGTGCCAGCGGTCAATCCTCCGAGCAGTACTTC
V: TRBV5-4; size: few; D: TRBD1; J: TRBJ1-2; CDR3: CASSFIHGTGESYTF; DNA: TGTGCCAGCAGCTTCATTCACGGGACAGGGGAGAGCTACACCTTC
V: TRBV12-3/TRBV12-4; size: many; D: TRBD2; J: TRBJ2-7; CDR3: CASSSGLAGAYEQYF; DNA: TGTGCCAGCAGTTCTGGACTAGCGGGGGCCTACGAGCAGTACTTC
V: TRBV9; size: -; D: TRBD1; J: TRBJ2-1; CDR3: CASSVGPGTGYNEQFF; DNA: TGTGCCAGCAGCGTAGGACCCGGGACAGGTTACAATGAGCAGTTCTTC
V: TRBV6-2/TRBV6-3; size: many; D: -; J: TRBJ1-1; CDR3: CASTTYVDNTEAFF; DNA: TGTGCCAGCACCACCTACGTGGATAACACTGAAGCTTTCTTT
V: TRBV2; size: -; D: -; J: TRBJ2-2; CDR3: CASSEALMTGELFF; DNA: TGTGCCAGCAGTGAAGCGCTTATGACCGGGGAGCTGTTTTTT
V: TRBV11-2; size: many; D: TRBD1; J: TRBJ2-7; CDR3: CASSFLQGAESEQYF; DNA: TGTGCCAGCAGCTTTCTCCAGGGGGCAGAGAGTGAGCAGTACTTC
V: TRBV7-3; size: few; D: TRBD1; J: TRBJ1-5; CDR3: CASSTGTGGSQPQHF; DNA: TGTGCCAGCAGTACAGGGACAGGGGGCAGTCAGCCCCAGCATTTT
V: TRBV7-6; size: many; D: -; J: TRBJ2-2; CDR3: CAIRRDPTGRELFF; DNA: TGTGCAATCAGGCGAGATCCTACGGGCCGGGAGCTGTTTTTT
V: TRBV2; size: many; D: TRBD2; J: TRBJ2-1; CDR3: CASRPLTSGDNEQFF; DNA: TGTGCCAGCCGCCCCCTAACTAGCGGTGACAATGAGCAGTTCTTC
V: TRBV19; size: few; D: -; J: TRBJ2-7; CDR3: CASSRGTESYEQYF; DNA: TGTGCCAGTTCTCGGGGGACAGAGTCCTACGAGCAGTACTTC
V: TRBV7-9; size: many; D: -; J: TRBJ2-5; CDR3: CASSLERSGRGLETQYF; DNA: TGTGCCAGCAGCTTGGAGAGGAGCGGGCGCGGGTTAGAGACCCAGTACTTC
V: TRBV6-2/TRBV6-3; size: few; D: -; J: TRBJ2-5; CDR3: CASMEGFQETQYF; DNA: TGTGCCAGCATGGAGGGGTTCCAAGAGACCCAGTACTTC
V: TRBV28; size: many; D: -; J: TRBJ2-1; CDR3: CASSSSSHNEQFF; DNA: TGTGCCAGCAGTTCCTCTAGCCACAATGAGCAGTTCTTC
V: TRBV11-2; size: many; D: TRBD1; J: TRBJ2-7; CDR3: CASSLEYRGYEQYF; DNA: TGTGCCAGCAGCTTAGAATACAGGGGCTACGAGCAGTACTTC
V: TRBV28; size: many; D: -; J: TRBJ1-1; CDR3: CASMRVNTEAFF; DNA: TGTGCCAGCATGAGAGTTAACACTGAAGCTTTCTTT
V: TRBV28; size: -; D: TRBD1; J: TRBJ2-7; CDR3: CASSSLAGTGSSYEQYF; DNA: TGTGCCAGCAGTTCCCTGGCCGGGACAGGGAGCTCCTACGAGCAGTACTTC
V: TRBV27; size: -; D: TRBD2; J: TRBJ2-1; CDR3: CASSVRGTSLSNEQFF; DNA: TGCGCCAGCAGTGTTAGAGGGACTAGCCTCTCCAATGAGCAGTTCTTC
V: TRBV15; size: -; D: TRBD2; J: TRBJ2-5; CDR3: CATSRPLAGVETQYF; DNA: TGTGCCACCAGCAGACCTCTAGCGGGGGTGGAGACCCAGTACTTC
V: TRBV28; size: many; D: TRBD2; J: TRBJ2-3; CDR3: CASSLQVAGSTDTQYF; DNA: TGTGCCAGCAGTTTACAGGTAGCGGGAAGCACAGATACGCAGTATTTT
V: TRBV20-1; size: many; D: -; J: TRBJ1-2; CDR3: CSARDFGRRDGYTF; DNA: TGCAGTGCTAGAGATTTTGGGCGGCGTGATGGCTACACCTTC
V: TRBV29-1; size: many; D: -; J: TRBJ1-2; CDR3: CSVGGRLNYGYTF; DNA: TGCAGCGTTGGTGGCAGACTTAACTATGGCTACACCTTC
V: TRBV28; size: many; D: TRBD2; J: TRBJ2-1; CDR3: CASSSRRGAYNEQFF; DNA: TGTGCCAGCAGTTCACGGCGGGGGGCTTACAATGAGCAGTTCTTC
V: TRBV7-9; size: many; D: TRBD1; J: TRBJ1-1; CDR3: CASSPRQGAYTEAFF; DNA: TGTGCCAGCAGCCCTCGACAGGGGGCTTATACTGAAGCTTTCTTT
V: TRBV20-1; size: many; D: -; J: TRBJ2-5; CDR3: CSAATRGVRQETQYF; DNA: TGCAGTGCCGCTACCAGGGGGGTTCGACAAGAGACCCAGTACTTC